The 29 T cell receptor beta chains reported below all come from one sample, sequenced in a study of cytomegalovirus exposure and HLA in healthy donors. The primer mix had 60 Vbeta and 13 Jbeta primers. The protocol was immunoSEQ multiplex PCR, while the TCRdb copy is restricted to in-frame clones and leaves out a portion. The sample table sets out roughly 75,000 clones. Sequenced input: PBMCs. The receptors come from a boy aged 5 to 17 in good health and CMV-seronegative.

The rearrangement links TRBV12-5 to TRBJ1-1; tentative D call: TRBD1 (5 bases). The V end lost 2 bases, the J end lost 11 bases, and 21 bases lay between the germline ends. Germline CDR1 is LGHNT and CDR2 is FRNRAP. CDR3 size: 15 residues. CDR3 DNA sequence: TGTGCTAGTGGTTTGTCTAACGGGGGGGGATTCGAGGCTTTCTTT. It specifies CASGLSNGGGFEAFF.

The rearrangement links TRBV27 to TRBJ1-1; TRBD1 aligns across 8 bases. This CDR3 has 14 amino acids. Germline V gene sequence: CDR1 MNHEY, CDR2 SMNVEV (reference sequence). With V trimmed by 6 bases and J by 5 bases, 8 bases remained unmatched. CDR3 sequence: CASRGRTGSTEAFF. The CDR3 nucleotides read TGTGCCAGCAGGGGAAGGACAGGGAGTACTGAAGCTTTCTTT.

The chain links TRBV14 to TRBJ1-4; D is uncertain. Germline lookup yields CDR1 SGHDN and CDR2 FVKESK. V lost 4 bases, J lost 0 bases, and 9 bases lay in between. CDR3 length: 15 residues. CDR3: CASSPRVATNEKLFF. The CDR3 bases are TGTGCCAGCAGCCCCCGGGTTGCAACTAATGAAAAACTGTTTTTT.

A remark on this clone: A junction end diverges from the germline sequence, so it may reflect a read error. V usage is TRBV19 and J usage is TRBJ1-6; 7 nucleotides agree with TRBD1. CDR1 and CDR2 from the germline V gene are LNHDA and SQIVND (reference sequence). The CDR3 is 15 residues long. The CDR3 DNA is TGTGCCAGTAGAATAGTGGGACAGAGTAATTCACCCCTCCACTTT. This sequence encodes CASRIVGQSNSPLHF.

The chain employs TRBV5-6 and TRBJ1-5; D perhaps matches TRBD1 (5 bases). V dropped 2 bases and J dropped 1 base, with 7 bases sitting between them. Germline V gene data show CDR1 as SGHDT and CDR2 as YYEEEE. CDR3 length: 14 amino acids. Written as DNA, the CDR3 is TGTGCCAGCAGCTTCCGGGGGAGCAATCAGCCCCAGCATTTT. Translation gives CASSFRGSNQPQHF.

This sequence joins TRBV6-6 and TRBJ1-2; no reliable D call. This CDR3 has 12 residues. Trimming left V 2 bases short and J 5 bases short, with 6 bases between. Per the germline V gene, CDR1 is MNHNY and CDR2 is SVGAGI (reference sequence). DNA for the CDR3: TGTGCCAGCAGTTACGGCGGATATGGCTACACCTTC. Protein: CASSYGGYGYTF.

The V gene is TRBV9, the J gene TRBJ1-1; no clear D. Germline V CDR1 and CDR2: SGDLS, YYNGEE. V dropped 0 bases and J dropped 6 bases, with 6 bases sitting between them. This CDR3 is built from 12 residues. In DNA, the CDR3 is TGTGCCAGCAGCGTAGGTTCGGCTGAAGCTTTCTTT. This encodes CASSVGSAEAFF.

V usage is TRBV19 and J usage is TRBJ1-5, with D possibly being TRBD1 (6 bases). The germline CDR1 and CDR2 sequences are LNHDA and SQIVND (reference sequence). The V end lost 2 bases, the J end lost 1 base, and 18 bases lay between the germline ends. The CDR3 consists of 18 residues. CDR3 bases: TGTGCCAGTAGTATACCCCTATCGGCAGGGACAAGCAATCAGCCCCAGCATTTT. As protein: CASSIPLSAGTSNQPQHF.

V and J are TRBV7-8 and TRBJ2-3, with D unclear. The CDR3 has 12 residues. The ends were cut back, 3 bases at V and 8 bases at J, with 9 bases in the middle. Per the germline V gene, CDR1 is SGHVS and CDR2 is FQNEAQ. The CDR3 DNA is TGTGCCAGCAGCTTCGTGACTGGTACGCAGTATTTT. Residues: CASSFVTGTQYF.

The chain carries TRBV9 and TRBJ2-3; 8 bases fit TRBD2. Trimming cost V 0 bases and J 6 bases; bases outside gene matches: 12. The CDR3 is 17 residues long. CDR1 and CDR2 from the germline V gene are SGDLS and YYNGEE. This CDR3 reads CASSVGSSGFPGDTQYF. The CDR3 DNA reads TGTGCCAGCAGCGTAGGCTCTAGCGGGTTCCCCGGGGATACGCAGTATTTT.

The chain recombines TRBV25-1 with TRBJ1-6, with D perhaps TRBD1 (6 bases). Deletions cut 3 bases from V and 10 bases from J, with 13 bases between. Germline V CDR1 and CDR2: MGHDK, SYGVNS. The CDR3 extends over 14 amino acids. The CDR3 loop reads CASSEPGVKSPLHF. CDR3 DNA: TGTGCCAGCAGTGAGCCAGGGGTCAAATCACCCCTCCACTTT.

CDR3 DNA sequence: TGCGCCAGCAGCCCCTTGCAGCGGGTCTCCTACAATGAGCAGTTCTTC. It yields the protein CASSPLQRVSYNEQFF. The rearrangement links TRBV4-1 to TRBJ2-1; a weak D match, TRBD2 (6 bases). This CDR3 contains 16 residues. Germline CDR1 and CDR2: MGHRA and YSYEKL. Trimming removed 4 bases from V and 0 bases from J, with 13 bases in between.

CDR3 in amino acids: CASSQERGGRLPYEQYF. CDR3 sequence (DNA): TGTGCCAGCAGCCAAGAGCGGGGGGGCCGACTTCCCTACGAGCAGTACTTC. The rearrangement joins TRBV4-2 to TRBJ2-7; 9 bases map to TRBD2. CDR1 and CDR2 (germline): LGHNA, YNFKEQ. CDR3 size: 17 residues. Trimming at V came to 0 bases and at J to 2 bases, leaving 8 bases not matched to a gene.

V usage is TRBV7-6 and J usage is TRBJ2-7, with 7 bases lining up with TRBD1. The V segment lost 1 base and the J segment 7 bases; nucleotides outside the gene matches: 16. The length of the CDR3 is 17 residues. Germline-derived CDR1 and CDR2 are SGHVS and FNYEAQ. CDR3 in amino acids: CASSLVGRQGFVKEQYF. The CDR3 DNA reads TGTGCCAGCAGCTTAGTGGGGCGACAGGGTTTCGTTAAAGAGCAGTACTTC.

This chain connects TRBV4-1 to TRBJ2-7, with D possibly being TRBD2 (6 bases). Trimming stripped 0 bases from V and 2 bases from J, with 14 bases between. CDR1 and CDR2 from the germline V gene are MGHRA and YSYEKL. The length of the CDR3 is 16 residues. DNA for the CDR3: TGCGCCAGCAGCCAAGACGGGTATCCGGGGGCCTACGAGCAGTACTTC. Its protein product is CASSQDGYPGAYEQYF.

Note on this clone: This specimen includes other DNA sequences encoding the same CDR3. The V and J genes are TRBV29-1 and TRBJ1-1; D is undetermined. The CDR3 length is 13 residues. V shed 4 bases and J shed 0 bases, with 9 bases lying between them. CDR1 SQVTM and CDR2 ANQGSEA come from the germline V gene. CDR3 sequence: CSVGGIMNTEAFF. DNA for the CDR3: TGCAGCGTTGGAGGCATCATGAACACTGAAGCTTTCTTT. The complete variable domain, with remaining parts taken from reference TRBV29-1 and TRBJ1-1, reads SAVISQKPSRDICQRGTSLTIQCQVDSQVTMMFWYRQQPGQSLTLIATANQGSEATYESGFVIDKFPISRPNLTFSTLTVSNMSPEDSSIYLCSVGGIMNTEAFFGQGTRLTVV.

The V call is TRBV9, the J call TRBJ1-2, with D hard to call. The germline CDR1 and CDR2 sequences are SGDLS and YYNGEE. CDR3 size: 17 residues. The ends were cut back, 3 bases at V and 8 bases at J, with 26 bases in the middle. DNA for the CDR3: TGTGCCAGCAGCGCAGACGGGAAGAGCTATTTACTGGGGGGCTACACCTTC. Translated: CASSADGKSYLLGGYTF.

The CDR3 loop reads CASSLVAIGGELFF. In DNA, the CDR3 is TGTGCCAGCAGCTTAGTGGCTATCGGGGGGGAGCTGTTTTTT. This chain connects TRBV7-2 to TRBJ2-2, with D hard to call. V was clipped by 1 base and J by 8 bases, with 11 bases between them. Germline V lookup: CDR1 SGHTA, CDR2 FQGNSA. The CDR3 has 14 amino acids.

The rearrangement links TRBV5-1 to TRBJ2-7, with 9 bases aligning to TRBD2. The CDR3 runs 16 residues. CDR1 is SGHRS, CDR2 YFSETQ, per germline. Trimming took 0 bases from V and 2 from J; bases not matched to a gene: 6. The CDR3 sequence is CASSLEQAGGTYEQYF. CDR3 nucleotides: TGCGCCAGCAGCTTGGAACAAGCGGGAGGAACCTACGAGCAGTACTTC. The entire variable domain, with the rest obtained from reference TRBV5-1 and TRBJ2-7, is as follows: KAGVTQTPRYLIKTRGQQVTLSCSPISGHRSVSWYQQTPGQGLQFLFEYFSETQRNKGNFPGRFSGRQFSNSRSEMNVSTLELGDSALYLCASSLEQAGGTYEQYFGPGTRLTVT.

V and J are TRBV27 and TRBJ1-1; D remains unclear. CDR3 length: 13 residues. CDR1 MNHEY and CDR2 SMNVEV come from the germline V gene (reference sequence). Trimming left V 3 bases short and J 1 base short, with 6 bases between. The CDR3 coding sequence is TGTGCCAGCAGTTTTTCAGGGAACACTGAAGCTTTCTTT. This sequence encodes CASSFSGNTEAFF.

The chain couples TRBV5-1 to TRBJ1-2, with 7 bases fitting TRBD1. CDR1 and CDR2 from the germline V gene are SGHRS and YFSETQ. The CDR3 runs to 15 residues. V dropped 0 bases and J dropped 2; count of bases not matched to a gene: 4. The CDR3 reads CASSLAGQRNYGYTF. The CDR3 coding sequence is TGCGCCAGCAGCTTGGCGGGACAGAGAAACTATGGCTACACCTTC. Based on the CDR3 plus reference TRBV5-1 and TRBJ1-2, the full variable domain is KAGVTQTPRYLIKTRGQQVTLSCSPISGHRSVSWYQQTPGQGLQFLFEYFSETQRNKGNFPGRFSGRQFSNSRSEMNVSTLELGDSALYLCASSLAGQRNYGYTFGSGTRLTVV.

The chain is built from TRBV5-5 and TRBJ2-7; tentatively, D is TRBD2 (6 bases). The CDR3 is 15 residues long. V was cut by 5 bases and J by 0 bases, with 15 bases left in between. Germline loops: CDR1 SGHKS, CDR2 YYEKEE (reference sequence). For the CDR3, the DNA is TGTGCCAGCAGTGGGGTCTCTAGCGACTCCTACGAGCAGTACTTC. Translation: CASSGVSSDSYEQYF.

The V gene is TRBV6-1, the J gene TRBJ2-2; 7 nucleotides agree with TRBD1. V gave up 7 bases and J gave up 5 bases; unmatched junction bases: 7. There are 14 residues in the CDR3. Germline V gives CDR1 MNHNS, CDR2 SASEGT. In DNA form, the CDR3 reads TGTGCCAGCAAGAACAGGGGTGGGACCGGGGAGCTGTTTTTT. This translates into CASKNRGGTGELFF.

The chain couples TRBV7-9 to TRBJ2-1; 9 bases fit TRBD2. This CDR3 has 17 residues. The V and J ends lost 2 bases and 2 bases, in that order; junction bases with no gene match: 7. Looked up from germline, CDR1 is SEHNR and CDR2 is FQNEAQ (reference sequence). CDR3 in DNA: TGTGCCAGCAGCTTACAGAGCGGGGGGCTCACCTACAATGAGCAGTTCTTC. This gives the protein CASSLQSGGLTYNEQFF. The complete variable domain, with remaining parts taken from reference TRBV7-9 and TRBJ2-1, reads DTGVSQNPRHKITKRGQNVTFRCDPISEHNRLYWYRQTLGQGPEFLTYFQNEAQLEKSRLLSDRFSAERPKGSFSTLEIQRTEQGDSAMYLCASSLQSGGLTYNEQFFGPGTRLTVL.

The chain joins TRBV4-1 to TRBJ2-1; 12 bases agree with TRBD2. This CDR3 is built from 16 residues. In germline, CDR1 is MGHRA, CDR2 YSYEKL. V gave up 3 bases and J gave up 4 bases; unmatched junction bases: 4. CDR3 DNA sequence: TGCGCCAGCAGCCAGGAGGGGACTAGCGGGTACAATGAGCAGTTCTTC. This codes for CASSQEGTSGYNEQFF.

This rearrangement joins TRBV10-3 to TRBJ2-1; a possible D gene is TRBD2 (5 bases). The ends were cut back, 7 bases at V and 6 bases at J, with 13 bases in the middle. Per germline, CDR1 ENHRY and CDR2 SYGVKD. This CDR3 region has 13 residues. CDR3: CAITDLASNEQFF. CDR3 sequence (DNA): TGTGCCATCACCGACCTAGCATCCAATGAGCAGTTCTTC.

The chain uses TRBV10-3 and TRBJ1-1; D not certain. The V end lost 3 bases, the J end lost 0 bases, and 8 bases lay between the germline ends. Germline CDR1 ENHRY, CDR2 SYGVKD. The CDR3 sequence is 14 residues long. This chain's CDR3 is CAISEVRVNTEAFF. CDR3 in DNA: TGTGCCATCAGTGAAGTGCGAGTGAACACTGAAGCTTTCTTT.

The DNA of the CDR3 is TGTGCCAGCAGCGTGACAGGGCCAGCTTTCTTT. This encodes CASSVTGPAFF. The chain couples TRBV7-2 to TRBJ1-1; 7 bases agree with TRBD1. The germline V gene has CDR1 SGHTA and CDR2 FQGNSA. Germline trimming cut 5 bases from V and 10 bases from J; bases unmatched to any gene: 4. This CDR3 is built from 11 residues. The full variable domain, completed using reference TRBV7-2 and TRBJ1-1, is GAGVSQSPSNKVTEKGKDVELRCDPISGHTALYWYRQSLGQGLEFLIYFQGNSAPDKSGLPSDRFSAERTGGSVSTLTIQRTQQEDSAVYLCASSVTGPAFFGQGTRLTVV.

The CDR3 loop reads CASSSTSNYGYTF. As DNA, the CDR3 is TGTGCCAGCAGTTCGACATCCAACTATGGCTACACCTTC. This sequence joins TRBV6-1 and TRBJ1-2; D gene unclear. V lost 5 bases, J lost 2 bases, and 9 bases lay in between. The CDR3 contains 13 residues. CDR1 is MNHNS, CDR2 SASEGT, per germline.